These 25 T cell receptor beta chains came from one sample sequenced in a study of Graves' ophthalmopathy and Graves' hyperthyroidism. TCR beta CDR3 amplification used RNA transcripts. A first-round RT-PCR used HTBI primers, followed by a second-round multiplex PCR. MiXCR, run by TCRdb on the multiplex PCR reads, gives a single entry per CDR3 protein. The sample includes 150,000 to 200,000 distinct CDR3 sequences, around two fifths of them seen just once. Sequenced: peripheral blood. The receptor set was obtained from a woman aged 40 to 50 with Graves' ophthalmopathy.

The rearrangement uses TRBV6-1 and TRBJ2-5; 9 positions agree with TRBD2. CDR1 is MNHNS, CDR2 SASEGT, per germline. V dropped 8 bases and J dropped 2; count of bases not matched to a gene: 9. The CDR3 is 15 residues long. As DNA, the CDR3 is TGTGCCAGCTCCCGAGGGGCGGGAGGGCAAGAGACCCAGTACTTC. Translation: CASSRGAGGQETQYF.

J is TRBJ2-7 and V is TRBV29-1; D is uncertain. The CDR3 is 14 residues long. Germline V gene lookup returns CDR1 SQVTM and CDR2 ANQGSEA. Trimming left V 3 bases short and J 4 bases short, with 16 bases between. In DNA, the CDR3 is TGCAGCGTTGAGTCTGCCAGCCCGGCTTACGAGCAGTACTTC. Its translation: CSVESASPAYEQYF.

This clonotype has at least ten counts. The chain combines TRBV2 with TRBJ1-2; D is uncertain. Germline CDR1 reads SNHLY; CDR2 reads FYNNEI. Trimming shortened V by 2 bases and J by 4 bases, and 5 bases separated the two germline ends. The CDR3 runs to 12 residues. The chain's CDR3 is CASSELTYGYTF. In DNA, the CDR3 is TGTGCCAGCAGTGAATTAACCTATGGCTACACCTTC.

This clonotype has at least ten counts. The chain employs TRBV5-5 and TRBJ2-7; no reliable D call. Germline V gene lookup returns CDR1 SGHKS and CDR2 YYEKEE (reference sequence). The CDR3 consists of 13 residues. Trimming removed 4 bases from V and 4 bases from J, with 12 bases in between. The CDR3 region is CASSGRATYEQYF. In DNA form, the CDR3 reads TGTGCCAGCAGCGGCCGGGCAACTTACGAGCAGTACTTC.

This chain uses TRBV19 with TRBJ2-5; unclear D gene. V was trimmed by 3 bases and J by 4 bases, leaving 18 bases between them. Germline CDR1 reads LNHDA; CDR2 reads SQIVND (reference sequence). CDR3 length equals 16 residues. CDR3 sequence: CASSMVRLLRPETQYF. CDR3 DNA: TGTGCCAGTAGTATGGTGAGGCTCCTCAGGCCAGAGACCCAGTACTTC.

This clonotype was observed once. The rearrangement uses TRBV7-9 and TRBJ1-2, with 9 bases fitting TRBD1. The CDR3 is made up of 14 amino acids. V lost 4 bases and J lost 6; bases outside the gene matches: 6. Germline V lookup: CDR1 SEHNR, CDR2 FQNEAQ (reference sequence). The CDR3 region has the DNA TGTGCCAGCAGCTGGAAGGGACAGGGAGATGGCTACACCTTC. As protein: CASSWKGQGDGYTF.

There are a few counts of this clonotype. The V call is TRBV11-3, the J call TRBJ2-7, with D possibly being TRBD1 (6 bases). V dropped 5 bases and J dropped 0 bases, with 14 bases sitting between them. Germline CDR1 reads SGHNT; CDR2 reads YENEEA. The CDR3 runs 15 residues. CDR3 amino acids: CASSTRQEASYEQYF. The CDR3 coding sequence is TGTGCCAGCAGCACGCGACAGGAAGCCTCCTACGAGCAGTACTTC.

This chain joins TRBV7-2 and TRBJ1-5, with TRBD1 as a possible D gene (5 bases). This CDR3 contains 15 residues. CDR1 is SGHTA and CDR2 is FQGNSA in the germline V gene. The germline V and J ends were trimmed by 2 bases and 4 bases, with 12 bases remaining between them. Here the CDR3 reads CASSLMGPGNQPQHF. In DNA form, the CDR3 reads TGTGCCAGCAGCTTAATGGGGCCTGGGAATCAGCCCCAGCATTTT.

The V call is TRBV11-2, the J call TRBJ2-7; 9 bases are a match to TRBD2. This CDR3 spans 16 amino acids. The germline gives CDR1 SGHAT, CDR2 FQNNGV. Germline trimming cut 2 bases from V and 4 bases from J; bases unmatched to any gene: 9. CDR3 region: CASSLRFPSGVYEQYF. In nucleotides, the CDR3 is TGTGCCAGCAGCTTAAGGTTTCCTAGCGGGGTATACGAGCAGTACTTC.

This clonotype was detected ten times or more. V and J are TRBV19 and TRBJ1-5; D gene ambiguous. CDR1 and CDR2 from the germline V gene are LNHDA and SQIVND (reference sequence). V was shortened by 0 bases and J by 1 base, with 13 bases between the two germline ends. The CDR3 loop spans 17 amino acids. The CDR3 nucleotides read TGTGCCAGTAGTATAGATCCTCCGGGGATGAGCAATCAGCCCCAGCATTTT. Translated, it gives CASSIDPPGMSNQPQHF. Supplemented by reference TRBV19 and TRBJ1-5, the full variable domain reads DGGITQSPKYLFRKEGQNVTLSCEQNLNHDAMYWYRQDPGQGLRLIYYSQIVNDFQKGDIAEGYSVSREKKESFPLTVTSAQKNPTAFYLCASSIDPPGMSNQPQHFGDGTRLSIL.

This clonotype was detected many times. The chain is built from TRBV6-1 and TRBJ1-2; D remains ambiguous. V lost 1 base, J lost 2 bases, and 11 bases lay in between. CDR1 MNHNS and CDR2 SASEGT come from the germline V gene. The CDR3 sequence is 15 residues long. CDR3 loop: CASSEVWQINYGYTF. In DNA form, the CDR3 reads TGTGCCAGCAGTGAAGTTTGGCAGATAAACTATGGCTACACCTTC.

This clonotype was seen a handful of times. V gene TRBV6-2 or TRBV6-3 combines with J gene TRBJ2-2; TRBD2 matches at 15 bases. This CDR3 has 19 residues. V was clipped by 0 bases and J by 4 bases; unmatched bases: 6. The germline V gene encodes CDR1 MNHEY and CDR2 SVGEGT. The CDR3 loop reads CASSYSGLAGGPGTGELFF. The CDR3 nucleotides read TGTGCCAGCAGTTACTCAGGACTAGCGGGAGGGCCAGGCACCGGGGAGCTGTTTTTT.

The chain joins TRBV28 to TRBJ2-7, with 13 positions matching TRBD2. CDR1 and CDR2 from the germline V gene are MDHEN and SYDVKM. The J segment lost 7 bases and the V segment lost 7 bases, leaving 10 bases of the junction unmatched. This CDR3 is built from 15 residues. Here the CDR3 reads CASILGLAGVQEQYF. The CDR3 DNA reads as TGTGCCAGCATTCTTGGACTAGCGGGAGTGCAAGAGCAGTACTTC.

This clonotype was recorded at least ten times. A much larger clone differs from this one at a single base, so this may be a read error. The chain has TRBV5-1 and TRBJ2-7; 8 nucleotides line up with TRBD1. Germline CDR1 reads SGHRS; CDR2 reads YFSETQ. This CDR3 spans 15 amino acids. DNA for the CDR3: TGCGCCAGCAGCTTGGGACAGGGGAAACGCCACGAGCGGTACTTC. This translates into CASSLGQGKRHERYF.

Many counts were recorded for this clonotype. The chain recombines TRBV28 with TRBJ1-1; unclear D gene. V was cut by 4 bases and J by 1 base, with 4 bases left in between. The V gene's germline CDR1 is MDHEN and CDR2 SYDVKM. The CDR3 loop spans 12 amino acids. The CDR3 region has the DNA TGTGCCAGCAGTTGGCAGAACACTGAAGCTTTCTTT. Translation gives CASSWQNTEAFF. The full variable domain, in which reference TRBV28 and TRBJ1-1 provide the parts outside the CDR3, is DVKVTQSSRYLVKRTGEKVFLECVQDMDHENMFWYRQDPGLGLRLIYFSYDVKMKEKGDIPEGYSVSREKKERFSLILESASTNQTSMYLCASSWQNTEAFFGQGTRLTVV.

Ten or more counts support this clonotype. V usage is TRBV27 and J usage is TRBJ2-2; D call uncertain. Germline CDR1 reads MNHEY; CDR2 reads SMNVEV (reference sequence). CDR3 length: 14 residues. Trimming took 0 bases from V and 0 from J, leaving 2 bases between them. The CDR3 reads CASSLSANTGELFF. Written as DNA, the CDR3 is TGTGCCAGCAGTTTATCGGCGAACACCGGGGAGCTGTTTTTT.

This rearrangement joins TRBV7-9 to TRBJ2-5, with no clear D. Trimming cost V 4 bases and J 5 bases, with 17 bases left between them. The CDR3 runs 15 residues. Per germline, CDR1 SEHNR and CDR2 FQNEAQ (reference sequence). The DNA of the CDR3 is TGTGCCAGCAGCTCCCTGACCCACGCGAGGGAGACCCAGTACTTC. Protein sequence: CASSSLTHARETQYF.

This chain links TRBV11-2 with TRBJ1-2; D remains ambiguous. Germline V gene data show CDR1 as SGHAT and CDR2 as FQNNGV. The CDR3 sequence is 13 residues long. The germline V and J ends were trimmed by 5 bases and 8 bases, with 15 bases remaining between them. The CDR3 spells CASSQLSYSGYTF. DNA of the CDR3: TGTGCCAGCAGCCAGCTTAGTTACAGCGGCTACACCTTC.

This clonotype was counted at least ten times. The chain joins TRBV29-1 to TRBJ2-5; no clear D. Germline CDR1 SQVTM, CDR2 ANQGSEA. The V end lost 0 bases, the J end lost 4 bases, and 3 bases lay between the germline ends. The length of the CDR3 is 11 residues. The CDR3 reads CSVEDLETQYF. The CDR3 nucleotides are TGCAGCGTTGAAGATCTAGAGACCCAGTACTTC.

The sample holds many counts of this clonotype. The J gene is TRBJ1-6, the V gene TRBV27; 10 positions agree with TRBD1. After removal of 5 bases from V and 1 base from J, the junction contained 5 bases not matched to a gene. This CDR3 has 17 residues. CDR1 and CDR2 from the germline V gene are MNHEY and SMNVEV (reference sequence). The CDR3 is CASSPRDRGSYNSPLHF. CDR3 sequence (DNA): TGTGCCAGCAGTCCCCGGGACAGGGGATCCTATAATTCACCCCTCCACTTT.

This clonotype was recorded at least ten times. The genes are TRBV11-2 and TRBJ1-6; 10 bases align to TRBD1. Trimming at V came to 5 bases and at J to 8 bases, leaving 9 bases not matched to a gene. The CDR3 is made up of 16 amino acids. Germline V gives CDR1 SGHAT, CDR2 FQNNGV. For the CDR3, the DNA is TGTGCCAGCAGCCCGCGGGACAGGGGACTTCATTCACCCCTCCACTTT. Amino acid sequence: CASSPRDRGLHSPLHF. The variable domain in full, completed from reference TRBV11-2 and TRBJ1-6, reads EAGVAQSPRYKIIEKRQSVAFWCNPISGHATLYWYQQILGQGPKLLIQFQNNGVVDDSQLPKDRFSAERLKGVDSTLKIQPAKLEDSAVYLCASSPRDRGLHSPLHFGNGTRLTVT.

This clonotype was observed many times. V is TRBV12-3 or TRBV12-4 and J is TRBJ1-1; D is possibly TRBD1 (5 bases). V was cut by 6 bases and J by 1 base, with 12 bases left in between. The CDR3 runs 14 residues. Here the CDR3 DNA reads TGTGCCAGCAGCCCGGACACCGAGAACACTGAAGCTTTCTTT. Protein sequence: CASSPDTENTEAFF.

This clonotype was counted ten times or more. The genes are TRBV6-1 and TRBJ2-5; TRBD2 matches 15 bases. With 1 base clipped from V and 5 bases from J, the junction kept 8 bases outside the gene matches. This CDR3 has 18 residues. CDR1 and CDR2 from the germline V gene are MNHNS and SASEGT. The CDR3 DNA follows: TGTGCCAGCAGTGAAGTAGGGACTAGCGGGGGGCTTTGGGAGACCCAGTACTTC. Its translation is CASSEVGTSGGLWETQYF.

The chain links TRBV6-1 to TRBJ1-5; no clear D gene. Germline-derived CDR1 and CDR2 are MNHNS and SASEGT. The CDR3 length is 13 residues. Trimming removed 1 base at V and 6 bases at J, with 7 bases between. Here the CDR3 DNA reads TGTGCCAGCAGTGAAGGTAGATTTCAGCCCCAGCATTTT. Translated, it gives CASSEGRFQPQHF.

This clonotype was recorded at least ten times. This chain joins TRBV5-1 and TRBJ2-7; 11 bases align to TRBD2. Trimming at V came to 0 bases and at J to 2 bases, leaving 4 bases not matched to a gene. This CDR3 region has 16 residues. Germline CDR1 is SGHRS and CDR2 is YFSETQ. The CDR3 DNA reads TGCGCCAGCAGCTTGGCCCCTAGCGGGGGGACCTACGAGCAGTACTTC. Amino acid sequence: CASSLAPSGGTYEQYF.